What follows is one T cell receptor beta chain and its context. The antigen remains unidentified. This entry is derived from a study of cytomegalovirus exposure and HLA in healthy donors. Clones were sequenced by immunoSEQ multiplex PCR, and TCRdb holds only the in-frame ones, with some missing. The top ten clones hold about 0.89% of a sample with 150,000 to 200,000 clones, roughly 95% of them seen once. The CDR3 sequence is 15 residues long. Looked up from germline, CDR1 is MGHRA and CDR2 is YSYEKL. V trimming: 1 base; J trimming: 6 bases; junction bases outside the gene matches: 4. General study points: A few chains tied to CMV proved CMV antigen-specific in vitro. Most sequenced TCRs were rare (though some public TCRs occurred in many donors).

The source is a woman aged 18-29 years in good health and CMV-seronegative. Sequenced input: PBMCs. The chain uses TRBV4-1 and TRBJ1-5; the match to TRBD1 covers 9 bases. The CDR3 DNA is TGCGCCAGCAGCCAAGGGGGACAGGGTTTTCAGCCCCAGCATTTT. Its protein product is CASSQGGQGFQPQHF.